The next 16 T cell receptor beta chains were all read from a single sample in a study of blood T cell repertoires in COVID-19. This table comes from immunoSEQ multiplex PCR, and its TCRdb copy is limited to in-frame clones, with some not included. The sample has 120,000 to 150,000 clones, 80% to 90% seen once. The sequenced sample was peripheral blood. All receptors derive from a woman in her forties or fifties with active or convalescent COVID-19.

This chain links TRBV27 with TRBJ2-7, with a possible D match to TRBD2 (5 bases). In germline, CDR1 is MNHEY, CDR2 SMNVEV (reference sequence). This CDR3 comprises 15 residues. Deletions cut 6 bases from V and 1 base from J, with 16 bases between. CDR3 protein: CASSPLGGGSYEQYF. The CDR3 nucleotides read TGTGCCAGCAGCCCCCTAGGAGGTGGATCCTACGAGCAGTACTTC.

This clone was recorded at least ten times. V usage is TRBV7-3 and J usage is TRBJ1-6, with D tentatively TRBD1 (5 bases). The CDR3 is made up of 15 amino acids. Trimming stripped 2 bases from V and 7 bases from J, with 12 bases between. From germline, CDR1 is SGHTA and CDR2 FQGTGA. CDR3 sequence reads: CASSLSSTGNSPLHF. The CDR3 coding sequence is TGTGCCAGCAGCTTATCAAGTACAGGAAATTCACCCCTCCACTTT.

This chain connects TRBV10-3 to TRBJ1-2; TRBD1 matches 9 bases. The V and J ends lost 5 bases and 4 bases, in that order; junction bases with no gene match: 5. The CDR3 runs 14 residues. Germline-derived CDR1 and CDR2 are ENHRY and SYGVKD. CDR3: CAISQGQGSYGYTF. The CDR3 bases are TGTGCCATCAGTCAGGGACAGGGTTCCTATGGCTACACCTTC.

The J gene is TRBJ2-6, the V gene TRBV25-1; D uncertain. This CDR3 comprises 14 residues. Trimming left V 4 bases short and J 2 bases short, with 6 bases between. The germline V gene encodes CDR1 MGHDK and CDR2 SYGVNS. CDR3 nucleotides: TGTGCCAGCAGTGCCCATCCTGGGGCCAACGTCCTGACTTTC. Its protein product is CASSAHPGANVLTF.

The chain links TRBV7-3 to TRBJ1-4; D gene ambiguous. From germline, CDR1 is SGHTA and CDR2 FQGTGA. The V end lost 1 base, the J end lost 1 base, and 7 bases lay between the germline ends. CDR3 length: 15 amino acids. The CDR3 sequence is CASSLSGRTNEKLFF. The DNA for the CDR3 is TGTGCCAGCAGCTTAAGTGGCAGAACTAATGAAAAACTGTTTTTT.

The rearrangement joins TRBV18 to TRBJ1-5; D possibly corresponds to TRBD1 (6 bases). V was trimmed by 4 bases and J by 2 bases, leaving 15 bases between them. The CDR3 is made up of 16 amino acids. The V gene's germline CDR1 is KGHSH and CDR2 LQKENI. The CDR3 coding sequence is TGTGCCAGCTCACAAACCGGGACAACTGGCAATCAGCCCCAGCATTTT. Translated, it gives CASSQTGTTGNQPQHF.

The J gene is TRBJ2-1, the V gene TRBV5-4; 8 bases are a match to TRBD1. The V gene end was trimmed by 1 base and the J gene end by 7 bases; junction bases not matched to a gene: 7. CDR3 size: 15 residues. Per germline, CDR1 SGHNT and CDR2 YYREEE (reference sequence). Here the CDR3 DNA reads TGTGCCAGCAGCTTGCGGACAGGGAATAAGAATGAGCAGTTCTTC. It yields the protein CASSLRTGNKNEQFF.

DNA for the CDR3: TGTGCCTGGAGTGTACGGAGGAGGGGAGGAGAGACCCAGTACTTC. Translating it yields CAWSVRRRGGETQYF. The J gene is TRBJ2-5, the V gene TRBV30; maybe TRBD2 (6 bases). Germline lookup yields CDR1 GTSNPN and CDR2 SVGIG (reference sequence). This CDR3 contains 15 residues. Trimming took off 0 bases at V and 4 bases at J, with 15 bases between the two ends.

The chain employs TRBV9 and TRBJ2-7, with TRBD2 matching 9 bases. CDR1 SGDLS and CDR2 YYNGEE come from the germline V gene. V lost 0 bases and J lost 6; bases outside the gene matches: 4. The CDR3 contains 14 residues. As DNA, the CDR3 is TGTGCCAGCAGCGTAGTAGCGGGAGCTGGCGAGCAGTACTTC. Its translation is CASSVVAGAGEQYF.

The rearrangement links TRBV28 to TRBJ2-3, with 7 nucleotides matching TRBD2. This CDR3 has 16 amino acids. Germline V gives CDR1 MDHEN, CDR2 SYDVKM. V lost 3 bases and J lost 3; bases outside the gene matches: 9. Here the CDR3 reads CASSFVGREWTDTQYF. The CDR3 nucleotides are TGTGCCAGCAGTTTTGTGGGGCGGGAGTGGACAGATACGCAGTATTTT.

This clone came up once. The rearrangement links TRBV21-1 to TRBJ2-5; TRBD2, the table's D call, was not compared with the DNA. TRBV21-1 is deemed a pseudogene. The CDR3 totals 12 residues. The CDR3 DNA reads TGTGCCAGTCGAGCGGGAGGTGAGACCCAGTACTTC. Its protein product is CASRAGGETQYF.

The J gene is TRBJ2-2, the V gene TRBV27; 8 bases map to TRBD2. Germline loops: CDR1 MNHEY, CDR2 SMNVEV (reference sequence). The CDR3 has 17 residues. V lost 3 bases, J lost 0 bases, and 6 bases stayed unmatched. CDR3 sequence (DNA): TGTGCCAGCAGTTTTAGCGGGACATTTGCGAACACCGGGGAGCTGTTTTTT. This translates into CASSFSGTFANTGELFF.

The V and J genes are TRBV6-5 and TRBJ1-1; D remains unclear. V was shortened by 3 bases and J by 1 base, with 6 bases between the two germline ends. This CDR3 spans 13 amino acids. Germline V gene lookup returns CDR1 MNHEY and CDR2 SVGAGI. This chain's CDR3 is CASSYRKNTEAFF. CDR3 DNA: TGTGCCAGCAGTTATAGAAAGAACACTGAAGCTTTCTTT.

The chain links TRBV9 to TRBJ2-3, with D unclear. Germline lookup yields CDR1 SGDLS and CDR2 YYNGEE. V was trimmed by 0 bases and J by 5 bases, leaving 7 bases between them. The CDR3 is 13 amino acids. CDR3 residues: CASSVGSEDTQYF. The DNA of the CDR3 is TGTGCCAGCAGCGTAGGGAGTGAAGATACGCAGTATTTT.

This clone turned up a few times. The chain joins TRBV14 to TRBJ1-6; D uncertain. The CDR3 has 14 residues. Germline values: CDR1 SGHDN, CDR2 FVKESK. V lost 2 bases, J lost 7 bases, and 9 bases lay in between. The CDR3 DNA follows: TGTGCCAGCAGCCAAATGGAGGGCAATTCACCCCTCCACTTT. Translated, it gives CASSQMEGNSPLHF.

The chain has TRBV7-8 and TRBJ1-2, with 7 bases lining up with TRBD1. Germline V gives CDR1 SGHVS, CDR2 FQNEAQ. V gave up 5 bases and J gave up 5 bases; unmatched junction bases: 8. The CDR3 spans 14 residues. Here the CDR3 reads CASSRDRVAYGYTF. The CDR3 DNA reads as TGTGCCAGCAGCCGAGACAGGGTGGCATATGGCTACACCTTC.